This TCR beta chain came from a study of shared clonotypes between healthy human individuals. General study points: Clonotype sharing among donors, it was expected, would be affected by sequencing depth.

The data were produced by immunoSEQ multiplex PCR, yet TCRdb's version contains in-frame clones alone and is incomplete. The sample holds more than 400,000 clones, 70% to 85% seen once. Regarding this clone: Antigen specificity is unknown.

Trimming removed 1 base from V and 8 bases from J, with 16 bases in between. The CDR3 is 15 residues long. CDR1 and CDR2 (germline): SGHTA, FQGNSA. The clonotype comes from a woman between 40 and 50 years old in good health. Some clones in this sample may be carry-over from other donors' samples. The chain is built from TRBV7-2 and TRBJ2-3; D may correspond to TRBD1 or TRBD2 (5 bases each). The sequenced sample consisted of PBMCs. The CDR3 loop reads CASSLEGPGIGTQYF. In DNA, the CDR3 is TGTGCCAGCAGCTTAGAGGGACCAGGGATCGGTACGCAGTATTTT.